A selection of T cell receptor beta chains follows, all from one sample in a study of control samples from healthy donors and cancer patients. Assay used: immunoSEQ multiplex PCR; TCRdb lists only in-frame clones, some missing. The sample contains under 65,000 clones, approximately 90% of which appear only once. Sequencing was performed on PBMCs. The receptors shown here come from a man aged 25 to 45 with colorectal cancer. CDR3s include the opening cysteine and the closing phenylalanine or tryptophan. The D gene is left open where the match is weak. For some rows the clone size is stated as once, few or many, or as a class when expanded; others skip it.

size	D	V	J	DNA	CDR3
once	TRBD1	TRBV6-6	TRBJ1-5	TGTGCCAGCAGCCTCGGGGACAGCAGGAGGCAGCCCCAGCATTTT	CASSLGDSRRQPQHF
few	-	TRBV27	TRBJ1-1	TGTGCCAGCAGTTTATCGGCAGGGGAGGGTCTCTTAGGAGCTTTCTTT	CASSLSAGEGLLGAFF
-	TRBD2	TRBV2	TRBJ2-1	TGTGCCAGCAGTGTTTTGGCGGGGGCCTACAATGAGCAGTTCTTC	CASSVLAGAYNEQFF
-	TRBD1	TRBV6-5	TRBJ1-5	TGTGCCAGCAGGGACCTTGACAGGGGGGACCATTTT	CASRDLDRGDHF
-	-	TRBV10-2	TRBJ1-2	TGCGCCAGCAGTGTGGGCAGGGACTATGGCTACACCTTC	CASSVGRDYGYTF
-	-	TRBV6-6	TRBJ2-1	TGTGCCAGCAGTTCAAACCGGGACAATAGAGTCGATGAGCAGTTCTTC	CASSSNRDNRVDEQFF
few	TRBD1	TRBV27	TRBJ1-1	TGTGCCAGCAACCCGGGGACAGGGATGAACACTGAAGCTTTCTTT	CASNPGTGMNTEAFF
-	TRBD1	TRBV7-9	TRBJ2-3	TGTGCCAGCAGCTTGGCGGGACAGGGGAGTACAGATACGCAGTATTTT	CASSLAGQGSTDTQYF
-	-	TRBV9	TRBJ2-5	TGTGCCAGCAGCGTCGATCCCGGGAACCCTGAAGAGACCCAGTACTTC	CASSVDPGNPEETQYF
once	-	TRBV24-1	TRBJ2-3	TGTGCCACCAGTGGGCAGGGCGGGGATACGCAGTATTTT	CATSGQGGDTQYF